These T cell receptor beta chains were read from a single sample in a study of early T cells in non-severe SARS-CoV-2 infection. TCRdb called the 5' RACE reads again in MiXCR, with one record for every CDR3 protein. The profile shows about 83,000 distinct CDR3 sequences, about 14% of them singletons. Specimen: whole blood. These receptors came from an adult who was a healthcare worker with PCR-confirmed SARS-CoV-2 infection or an uninfected control (not recorded which). CDR3s include the opening cysteine and the closing phenylalanine or tryptophan. Fields, in order: clone size, V gene, J gene, D gene, CDR3 protein, CDR3 DNA. A D gene is named only where the DNA matches it firmly. Only part of the rows carry a size: once, few, many, or a class if the clone is expanded.

NA	TRBV29-1	TRBJ2-2	TRBD1	CSGTGANTGELFF	TGCAGCGGGACAGGGGCGAACACCGGGGAGCTGTTTTTT
many	TRBV18	TRBJ2-3	NA	CASSPPLGGSGTDTQYF	TGTGCCAGCTCACCACCCTTGGGAGGCTCAGGGACAGATACGCAGTATTTT
NA	TRBV24-1	TRBJ2-1	NA	CATSDLTDSRGSYNEQFF	TGTGCCACCAGTGATTTGACCGACTCTCGGGGCTCCTACAATGAGCAGTTCTTC
few	TRBV20-1	TRBJ2-1	TRBD2	CSARGTSGYSYNEQFF	TGCAGTGCTAGGGGGACTAGCGGGTATTCCTACAATGAGCAGTTCTTC
NA	TRBV4-1	TRBJ1-1	TRBD1	CASSLYFQGGNTEALF	TGCGCCAGCAGCCTCTACTTCCAGGGGGGGAACACTGAAGCTCTCTTT
NA	TRBV28	TRBJ2-5	NA	CASSSYRGQETQYF	TGTGCCAGCAGTTCCTATCGGGGGCAAGAGACCCAGTACTTC
few	TRBV27	TRBJ2-7	NA	CASSLSGGQLSYEQYF	TGTGCCAGCAGTTTATCCGGGGGACAGCTCTCCTACGAGCAGTACTTC
NA	TRBV4-1	TRBJ2-7	NA	CASSRTQGLRGNEQYF	TGCGCCAGCAGCCGCACTCAAGGTCTTCGGGGAAACGAGCAGTACTTC
few	TRBV5-6	TRBJ1-1	NA	CASSFVGTEAFF	TGTGCCAGCAGCTTTGTCGGCACTGAAGCTTTCTTT
NA	TRBV6-2/TRBV6-3	TRBJ2-1	TRBD1	CASSPTGTGTPEQFF	TGTGCCAGCAGCCCTACCGGGACAGGAACTCCTGAGCAGTTCTTC
many	TRBV20-1	TRBJ1-5	NA	CSARGMGLGQPQHF	TGCAGTGCTAGAGGAATGGGGCTGGGGCAGCCCCAGCATTTT
few	TRBV24-1	TRBJ2-3	NA	CATSDSGTGRSTDTQYF	TGTGCCACCAGTGATTCAGGGACGGGGAGAAGCACAGATACGCAGTATTTT
few	TRBV14	TRBJ2-5	TRBD2	CASSQFRLAGVETQYF	TGTGCCAGCAGCCAATTCCGACTAGCGGGAGTAGAGACCCAGTACTTC
many	TRBV13	TRBJ1-1	NA	CASSRRRGEDEAFF	TGTGCCAGCAGTAGGCGTCGGGGCGAAGATGAAGCTTTCTTT
NA	TRBV2	TRBJ2-3	TRBD2	CASTRAGGPTDTQYF	TGTGCCAGCACCAGAGCGGGGGGGCCCACAGATACGCAGTATTTT
many	TRBV11-2	TRBJ2-6	NA	CASSLGLVGANVLTF	TGTGCCAGCAGCTTAGGACTAGTTGGGGCCAACGTCCTGACTTTC
NA	TRBV12-3/TRBV12-4	TRBJ2-5	NA	CASRRDTYDDETQYF	TGTGCCAGCAGAAGGGACACCTACGACGATGAGACCCAGTACTTC
NA	TRBV5-5	TRBJ2-7	TRBD1	CASSLGGGASSYEQYF	TGTGCCAGCAGCTTGGGAGGGGGCGCGAGCTCCTACGAGCAGTACTTC
NA	TRBV20-1	TRBJ1-6	TRBD1	CSARDRTGSSPLHF	TGCAGTGCTAGAGACCGGACAGGCAGTTCACCCCTCCACTTT
few	TRBV24-1	TRBJ2-1	TRBD2	CATSDFGAGGPDEQFF	TGTGCCACCAGTGATTTCGGGGCGGGAGGGCCGGATGAGCAGTTCTTC
few	TRBV6-6	TRBJ2-2	NA	CASSYSGQINTGELFF	TGTGCCAGCAGTTACTCGGGGCAGATCAACACCGGGGAGCTGTTTTTT
many	TRBV7-2	TRBJ2-7	TRBD1	CASRTGTGPLKQYF	TGTGCCAGCAGAACCGGGACAGGGCCTTTGAAGCAGTACTTC
few	TRBV28	TRBJ1-5	NA	CASSFIASYSNQPQHF	TGTGCCAGCAGTTTTATCGCCTCCTATAGCAATCAGCCCCAGCATTTT
many	TRBV3-1	TRBJ2-1	NA	CASSQDTDEQFF	TGTGCCAGCAGCCAAGATACGGATGAGCAGTTCTTC
many	TRBV3-1	TRBJ2-1	NA	CASGLTGAQYEQFF	TGTGCCAGCGGTTTAACGGGGGCGCAGTATGAGCAGTTCTTC
few	TRBV29-1	TRBJ2-3	NA	CSVEAATGETQYF	TGCAGCGTTGAAGCCGCGACAGGAGAGACGCAGTATTTT